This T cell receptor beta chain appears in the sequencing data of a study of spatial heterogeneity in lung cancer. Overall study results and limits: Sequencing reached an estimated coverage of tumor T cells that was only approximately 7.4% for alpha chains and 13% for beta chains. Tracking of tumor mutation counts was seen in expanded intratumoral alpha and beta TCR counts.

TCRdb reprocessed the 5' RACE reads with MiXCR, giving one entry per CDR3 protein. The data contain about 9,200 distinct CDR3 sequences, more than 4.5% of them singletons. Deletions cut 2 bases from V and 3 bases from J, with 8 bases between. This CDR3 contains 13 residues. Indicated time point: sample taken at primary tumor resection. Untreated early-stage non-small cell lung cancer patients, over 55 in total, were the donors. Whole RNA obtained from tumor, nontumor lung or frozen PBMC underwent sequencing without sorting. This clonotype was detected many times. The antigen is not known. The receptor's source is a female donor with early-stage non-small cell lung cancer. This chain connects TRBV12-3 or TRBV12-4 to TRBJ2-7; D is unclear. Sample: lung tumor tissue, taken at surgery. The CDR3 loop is CASSLPSGYEQYF. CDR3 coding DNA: TGTGCCAGCAGTTTACCCTCCGGCTACGAGCAGTACTTC.